The clone carrying this T cell receptor beta chain was recorded many times. What it binds is not known. The sample belongs to a study of identical twins. Study conclusions and caveats: For cord blood, abundant beta clonotypes had fewer insertions, unlike memory repertoires, which showed none.

The donors were all healthy and Caucasian. CDR3 length: 19 amino acids. Germline V CDR1 and CDR2: ENHRY, SYGVKD. V was cut by 7 bases and J by 0 bases, with 24 bases left in between. TCRdb ran MiXCR on the 5' RACE reads and lists one entry per CDR3 protein. The repertoire includes 550,000 to 700,000 distinct CDR3 sequences, more than 9% of them detected once, and 2.5% to 3% sits in the top ten. This sample was shared with a second study, whose subject was yellow fever vaccine responses in identical twins.

Sequencing input: PBMCs. The sequence derives from a woman aged 18-29 years in good health. The chain links TRBV10-3 to TRBJ2-2; D is perhaps TRBD1 (6 bases). The CDR3 DNA reads TGTGCCATCAAGCACCCTTCGCCGAAGAGGGGGTCGAACACCGGGGAGCTGTTTTTT. This sequence encodes CAIKHPSPKRGSNTGELFF.